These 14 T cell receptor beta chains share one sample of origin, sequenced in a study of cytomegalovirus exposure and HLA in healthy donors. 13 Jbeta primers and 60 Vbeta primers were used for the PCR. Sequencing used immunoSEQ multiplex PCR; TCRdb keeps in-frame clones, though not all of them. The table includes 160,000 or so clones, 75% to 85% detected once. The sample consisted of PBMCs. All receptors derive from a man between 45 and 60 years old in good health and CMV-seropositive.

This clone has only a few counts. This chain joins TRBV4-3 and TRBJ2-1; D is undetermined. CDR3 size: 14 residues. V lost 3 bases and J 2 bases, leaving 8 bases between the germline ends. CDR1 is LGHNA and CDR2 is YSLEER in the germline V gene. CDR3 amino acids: CASSHSITYNEQFF. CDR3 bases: TGCGCCAGCAGCCACTCTATAACCTACAATGAGCAGTTCTTC.

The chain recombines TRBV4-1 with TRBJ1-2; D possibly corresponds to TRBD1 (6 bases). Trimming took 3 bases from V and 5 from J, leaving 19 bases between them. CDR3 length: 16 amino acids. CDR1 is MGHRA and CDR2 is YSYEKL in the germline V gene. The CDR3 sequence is CASSHPGTLFEYGYTF. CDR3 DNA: TGCGCCAGCAGCCACCCTGGGACACTTTTTGAATATGGCTACACCTTC.

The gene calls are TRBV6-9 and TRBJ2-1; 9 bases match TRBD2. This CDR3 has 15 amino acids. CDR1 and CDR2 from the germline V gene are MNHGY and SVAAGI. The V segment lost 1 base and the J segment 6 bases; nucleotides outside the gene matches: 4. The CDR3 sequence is CASSYLAGGPNEQFF. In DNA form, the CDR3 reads TGTGCCAGCAGTTATTTGGCGGGAGGGCCCAATGAGCAGTTCTTC.

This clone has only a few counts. The chain's CDR3 is CASSIGDTGFTEAFF. The DNA for the CDR3 is TGTGCCAGTAGTATAGGAGATACGGGGTTCACTGAAGCTTTCTTT. The chain combines TRBV19 with TRBJ1-1; D is uncertain. V lost 1 base, J lost 4 bases, and 13 bases lay in between. CDR1 is LNHDA and CDR2 is SQIVND in the germline V gene (reference sequence). The length of the CDR3 is 15 residues.

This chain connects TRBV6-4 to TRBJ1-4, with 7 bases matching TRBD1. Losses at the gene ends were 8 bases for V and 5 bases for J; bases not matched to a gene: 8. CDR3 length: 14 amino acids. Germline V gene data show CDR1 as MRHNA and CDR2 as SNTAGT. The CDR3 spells CASANRGPNEKLFF. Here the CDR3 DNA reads TGTGCCAGCGCGAACAGGGGACCCAATGAAAAACTGTTTTTT.

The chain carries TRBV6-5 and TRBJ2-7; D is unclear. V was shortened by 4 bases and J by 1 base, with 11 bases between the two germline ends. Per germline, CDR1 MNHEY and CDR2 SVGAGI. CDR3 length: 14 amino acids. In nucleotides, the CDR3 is TGTGCCAGCAGTTTGAGACTCCCATCCTACGAGCAGTACTTC. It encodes CASSLRLPSYEQYF.

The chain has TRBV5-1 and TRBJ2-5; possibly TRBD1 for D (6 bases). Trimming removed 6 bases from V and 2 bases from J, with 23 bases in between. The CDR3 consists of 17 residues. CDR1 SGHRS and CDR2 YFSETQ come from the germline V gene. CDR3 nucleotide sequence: TGCGCCAGCAACCTACAGGGACCGTCTAGTTTTCAAGAGACCCAGTACTTC. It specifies CASNLQGPSSFQETQYF.

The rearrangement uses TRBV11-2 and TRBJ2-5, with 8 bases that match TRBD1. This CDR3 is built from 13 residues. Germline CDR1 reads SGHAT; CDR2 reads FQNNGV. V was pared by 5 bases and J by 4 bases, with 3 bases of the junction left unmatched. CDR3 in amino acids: CASSPDRVETQYF. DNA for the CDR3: TGTGCCAGCAGCCCGGACAGGGTAGAGACCCAGTACTTC.

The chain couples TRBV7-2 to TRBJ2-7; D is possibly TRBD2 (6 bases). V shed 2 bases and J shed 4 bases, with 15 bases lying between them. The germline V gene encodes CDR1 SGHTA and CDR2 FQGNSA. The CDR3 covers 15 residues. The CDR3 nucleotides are TGTGCCAGCAGCTTACCGGGGACTTTTTCTTACGAGCAGTACTTC. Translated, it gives CASSLPGTFSYEQYF.

In DNA, the CDR3 is TGTGCCAGCAGTCCCCCAAGGGGAAGCTCCTACGAGCAGTACTTC. As protein: CASSPPRGSSYEQYF. The chain has TRBV28 and TRBJ2-7, with a weak D call TRBD1 (5 bases). Per the germline V gene, CDR1 is MDHEN and CDR2 is SYDVKM. V lost 5 bases to trimming and J lost 0 bases, with 14 bases between them. The CDR3 contains 15 residues.

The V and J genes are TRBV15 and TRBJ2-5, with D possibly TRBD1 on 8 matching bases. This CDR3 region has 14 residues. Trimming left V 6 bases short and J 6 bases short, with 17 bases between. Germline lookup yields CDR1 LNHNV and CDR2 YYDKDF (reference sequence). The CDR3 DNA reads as TGTGCCACCAGGCTGGACAGGGAGGGAAAGACCCAGTACTTC. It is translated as CATRLDREGKTQYF. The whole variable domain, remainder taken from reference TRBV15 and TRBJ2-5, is DAMVIQNPRYQVTQFGKPVTLSCSQTLNHNVMYWYQQKSSQAPKLLFHYYDKDFNNEADTPDNFQSRRPNTSFCFLDIRSPGLGDTAMYLCATRLDREGKTQYFGPGTRLLVL.

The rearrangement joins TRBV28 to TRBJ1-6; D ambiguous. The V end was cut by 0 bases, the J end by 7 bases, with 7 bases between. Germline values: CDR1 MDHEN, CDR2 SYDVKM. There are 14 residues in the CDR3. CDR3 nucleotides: TGTGCCAGCAGTTTATGGCAGAGGAATTCACCCCTCCACTTT. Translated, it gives CASSLWQRNSPLHF.

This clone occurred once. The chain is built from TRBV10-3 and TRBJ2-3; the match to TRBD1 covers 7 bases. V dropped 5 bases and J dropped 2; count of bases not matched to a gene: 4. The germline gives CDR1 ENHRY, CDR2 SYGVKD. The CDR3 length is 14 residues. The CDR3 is CAISRDRDTDTQYF. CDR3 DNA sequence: TGTGCCATCAGTCGAGACAGGGACACAGATACGCAGTATTTT.

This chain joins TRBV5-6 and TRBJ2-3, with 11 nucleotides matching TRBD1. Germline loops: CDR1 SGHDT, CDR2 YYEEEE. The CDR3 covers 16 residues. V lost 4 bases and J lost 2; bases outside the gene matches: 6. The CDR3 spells CASSPMGQGVTDTQYF. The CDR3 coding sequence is TGTGCCAGCAGCCCGATGGGACAGGGGGTCACAGATACGCAGTATTTT.